Given below is one T cell receptor beta chain in context. Its antigen is not identified. This sample was taken from a study of TIL therapy for anti-PD-1-resistant metastatic lung cancer. About the research overall: Tumors carried a median roughly 1.5 non-synonymous mutations per megabase. Study outcomes and limitations: The cohort had more treatment-naive, never-smoker and oncogene-addicted patients than typical.

The libraries were made with immunoSEQ v3. Here immunoSEQ multiplex PCR was the method, and the copy in TCRdb shows in-frame clones only, minus some. Seen here are approximately 22,000 clones, 60% to 80% observed once, and the top ten hold around 1.8%. Regarding time point: pre-treatment sample, taken before nivolumab and TIL therapy. Adults with stage 4 NSCLC were enrolled in a phase I trial. Germline loops: CDR1 KGHDR, CDR2 SFDVKD. The CDR3 has 17 amino acids. Germline trimming cut 3 bases from V and 1 base from J; bases unmatched to any gene: 9. The chain recombines TRBV24-1 with TRBJ2-3; 7 positions match TRBD1. The TCR sequence derives from a person aged 25-79 years with non-small cell lung cancer. This specimen was blood, taken at baseline. CDR3 DNA: TGTGCCACCAGTGATCTAAAAGCAGGGGGAGGCACAGATACGCAGTATTTT. Its translation is CATSDLKAGGGTDTQYF.